Listed below are T cell receptor beta chains from one sample, sequenced in a study of early T cells in non-severe SARS-CoV-2 infection. TCRdb processed the 5' RACE reads anew with MiXCR; each CDR3 protein has one entry. This table holds 98,000 or so distinct CDR3 sequences, 9.5% to 12% found once. Input material: whole blood. These receptor sequences come from an adult who was a healthcare worker with PCR-confirmed SARS-CoV-2 infection or an uninfected control (not recorded which). Each CDR3 is given with its conserved first and last residue. Each record gives: clone size, D gene, J gene, CDR3 length, V gene, CDR3 protein, CDR3 DNA. A D gene is named only where the DNA matches it firmly. Some rows mark clone size as missing; the rest say once, few, many or name a class of expanded clone.

-	TRBD2	TRBJ2-3	15	TRBV11-2	CASSFTSGGSDTQYF	TGTGCCAGCAGCTTCACTAGCGGGGGATCAGATACGCAGTATTTT
many	-	TRBJ2-1	17	TRBV12-3/TRBV12-4	CASSAVLAASSYNEQFF	TGTGCCAGCAGCGCCGTACTAGCTGCCTCCTCCTACAATGAGCAGTTCTTC
-	TRBD2	TRBJ2-1	15	TRBV28	CATVTSGLRRNEQFF	TGTGCCACCGTGACTAGCGGCCTGAGGAGGAATGAGCAGTTCTTC
few	TRBD1	TRBJ2-7	14	TRBV4-2	CASSPIQGAYEQYF	TGTGCCAGCAGCCCAATACAGGGGGCCTACGAGCAGTACTTC
many	-	TRBJ1-1	13	TRBV29-1	CSVARLMNTEAFF	TGCAGCGTTGCCAGGTTGATGAACACTGAAGCTTTCTTT
few	TRBD1	TRBJ1-2	14	TRBV5-1	CASSLQGENGGYTF	TGCGCCAGCAGCTTACAGGGGGAAAACGGTGGCTACACCTTC
few	-	TRBJ2-1	18	TRBV7-6	CASSLVGQGLETYNEQFF	TGTGCCAGCAGCTTAGTAGGGCAGGGGTTAGAAACCTACAATGAGCAGTTCTTC
many	-	TRBJ1-5	16	TRBV5-1	CASSGAHGVSGQPQHF	TGCGCCAGCAGTGGGGCCCATGGAGTAAGTGGACAGCCCCAGCATTTT
-	-	TRBJ2-1	14	TRBV6-6	CASSYRQGYNEQFF	TGTGCCAGCAGTTACCGGCAGGGTTACAATGAGCAGTTCTTC
few	-	TRBJ2-1	13	TRBV6-6	CASSYPEVPEQFF	TGTGCCAGCAGTTACCCTGAGGTCCCGGAGCAGTTCTTC
few	-	TRBJ2-5	15	TRBV29-1	CSVEGIQYLEGAQYF	TGCAGCGTTGAAGGAATTCAGTATCTGGAAGGGGCCCAGTACTTC
few	-	TRBJ1-1	14	TRBV5-1	CASSLQTLDSEAFF	TGCGCCAGCAGCTTGCAGACCCTTGATTCTGAAGCTTTCTTT
-	-	TRBJ1-1	13	TRBV15	CATRVVPNTEAFF	TGTGCCACCAGGGTGGTGCCGAACACTGAAGCTTTCTTT
many	-	TRBJ1-6	14	TRBV14	CASSRGRLNSPLHF	TGTGCCAGCAGTAGGGGACGGTTGAATTCACCCCTCCACTTT
-	TRBD1	TRBJ2-7	13	TRBV20-1	CSAGTGVTHEQYF	TGCAGTGCTGGAACAGGGGTTACCCACGAGCAGTACTTC
few	TRBD1	TRBJ1-4	11	TRBV29-1	CSVGTGAKLFF	TGCAGCGTTGGGACAGGGGCTAAACTGTTTTTT
-	TRBD1	TRBJ2-7	15	TRBV12-3/TRBV12-4	CASSLAHRGNYEQYF	TGTGCCAGCAGTTTGGCCCACAGGGGAAACTACGAGCAGTACTTC
many	-	TRBJ2-7	17	TRBV14	CASSQDLGQGYPYEQYF	TGTGCCAGCAGCCAAGATCTTGGGCAGGGTTATCCCTACGAGCAGTACTTC
few	-	TRBJ2-7	17	TRBV28	CASSSSTIRDTSYEQYF	TGTGCCAGCAGCTCATCCACTATCCGGGACACCTCCTACGAGCAGTACTTC
many	-	TRBJ2-1	15	TRBV11-2	CASSLSWVSYNEQFF	TGTGCCAGCAGCTTAAGCTGGGTTTCCTACAATGAGCAGTTCTTC
-	-	TRBJ2-3	12	TRBV7-8	CASSTPTDTQYF	TGTGCCAGCAGTACGCCCACAGATACGCAGTATTTT
many	TRBD1	TRBJ1-1	13	TRBV18	CASSSTGGTEAFF	TGTGCCAGCTCATCTACAGGGGGCACTGAAGCTTTCTTT
few	-	TRBJ2-7	13	TRBV5-1	CASSLHEDGEQYF	TGCGCCAGCAGCTTGCATGAGGACGGAGAGCAGTACTTC
few	-	TRBJ2-1	12	TRBV30	CAWRLNYNEQFF	TGTGCCTGGAGGTTAAACTACAATGAGCAGTTCTTC
few	-	TRBJ2-4	14	TRBV7-8	CASSLQHRPNIQYF	TGTGCCAGCAGCCTACAGCACAGGCCGAACATTCAGTACTTC
-	TRBD1	TRBJ1-5	16	TRBV27	CASSSSQGEVNQPQHF	TGTGCCAGCAGTAGTTCCCAGGGGGAGGTAAATCAGCCCCAGCATTTT